The 17 T cell receptor beta chains below were found in one sample sequenced in a study of T-cell reconstitution after alpha-beta-depleted transplantation in children. Whole-study findings and limits: It was reported that alpha-beta T cells came from several hundred expanded graft clones (about two months after transplant).

Researchers prepared the TCRbeta library using unique molecular identifiers, the study reports. TCRdb recomputed calls from the PCR reads with MiXCR, one row per CDR3 protein. The repertoire holds approximately 31,000 distinct CDR3 sequences, with roughly 6.7% as singletons. These receptors are not linked to any known antigen. The sample here was peripheral blood, taken 60 days after TCRalphabeta/CD19-depleted stem cell transplant. The receptors shown here come from a child younger than two who had a stem cell transplant for acute myeloid leukemia, so the T cells may come from the graft donor.

The sample holds many counts of this clonotype. J is TRBJ2-2 and V is TRBV4-3; possible D gene TRBD2, 6 bases. The V gene's germline CDR1 is LGHNA and CDR2 YSLEER. With 0 bases removed from V and 7 bases from J, the gap between germline ends came to 18 bases. The CDR3 spans 17 residues. Here the CDR3 reads CASSQDWEAAGGGELFF. The CDR3 DNA sequence: TGCGCCAGCAGCCAAGATTGGGAGGCGGCGGGTGGCGGGGAGCTGTTTTTT.

Ten or more counts support this clonotype. CDR3 loop: CASSPVGTSGSMGDNEQFF. CDR3 nucleotide sequence: TGTGCCAGCAGTCCGGTTGGGACTAGCGGGAGTATGGGAGACAATGAGCAGTTCTTC. The V and J genes are TRBV6-2 or TRBV6-3 and TRBJ2-1, with 14 bases identical to TRBD2. This CDR3 has 19 amino acids. CDR1 is MNHEY and CDR2 is SVGEGT in the germline V gene. Losses at the gene ends were 5 bases for V and 5 bases for J; bases not matched to a gene: 14.

This clonotype was recorded at least ten times. The chain uses TRBV11-1 and TRBJ2-1; 16 nucleotides align to TRBD2. Germline CDR1 and CDR2: SGHAT and FQDESV (reference sequence). The CDR3 totals 18 residues. Germline trimming cut 5 bases from V and 8 bases from J; bases unmatched to any gene: 12. CDR3 in amino acids: CASSLPGTSGRAIDEQFF. In nucleotides, the CDR3 is TGTGCCAGCAGCCTCCCCGGGACTAGCGGGAGGGCCATTGATGAGCAGTTCTTC. Based on the CDR3 plus reference TRBV11-1 and TRBJ2-1, the full variable domain is EAEVAQSPRYKITEKSQAVAFWCDPISGHATLYWYRQILGQGPELLVQFQDESVVDDSQLPKDRFSAERLKGVDSTLKIQPAELGDSAMYLCASSLPGTSGRAIDEQFFGPGTRLTVL.

This clonotype was counted ten times or more. This chain connects TRBV6-1 to TRBJ1-5, with 7 positions matching TRBD1. Germline V lookup: CDR1 MNHNS, CDR2 SASEGT. This CDR3 is built from 16 residues. V was pared by 6 bases and J by 1 base, with 9 bases of the junction left unmatched. CDR3 in DNA: TGTGCCAGCAGCCAAGCATCAGGGGGGAGCAATCAGCCCCAGCATTTT. Translation: CASSQASGGSNQPQHF.

This clonotype has a count of ten or more. The chain employs TRBV6-1 and TRBJ2-3, with TRBD1 as a possible D gene (5 bases). Looked up from germline, CDR1 is MNHNS and CDR2 is SASEGT. The V and J ends lost 5 bases and 3 bases respectively, with 15 bases between them. This CDR3 spans 15 amino acids. The CDR3 region is CASSQTLRQTDTQYF. The CDR3 DNA sequence: TGTGCCAGCAGTCAAACACTCCGACAGACAGATACGCAGTATTTT.

This clonotype has at least ten counts. J is TRBJ2-7 and V is TRBV5-1; maybe TRBD1 (6 bases). CDR3 size: 13 residues. Deletions cut 1 base from V and 5 bases from J, with 10 bases between. Per germline, CDR1 SGHRS and CDR2 YFSETQ. The CDR3 DNA is TGCGCCAGCAGCTTGTCCAGGGGAAACGAGCAGTACTTC. It yields the protein CASSLSRGNEQYF.

CDR3 sequence reads: CASSLSRYEQYF. As DNA, the CDR3 is TGCGCCAGCAGCTTGTCTAGATACGAGCAGTACTTC. The V call is TRBV5-1, the J call TRBJ2-7; D is unclear. Trimming cost V 1 base and J 4 bases, with 6 bases left between them. The CDR3 is 12 amino acids. The V gene's germline CDR1 is SGHRS and CDR2 YFSETQ.

Ten or more counts support this clonotype. The chain is built from TRBV9 and TRBJ2-1; a possible D gene is TRBD2 (5 bases). The V end was cut by 0 bases, the J end by 0 bases, with 13 bases between. CDR3 length: 17 residues. The germline V gene has CDR1 SGDLS and CDR2 YYNGEE. CDR3 protein: CASSVVAGASSYNEQFF. The CDR3 coding sequence is TGTGCCAGCAGCGTAGTGGCGGGCGCAAGCTCCTACAATGAGCAGTTCTTC.

This clonotype showed up many times. V is TRBV10-3 and J is TRBJ1-1; 9 bases match TRBD1. The J segment lost 8 bases and the V segment lost 3 bases, leaving 4 bases of the junction unmatched. From germline, CDR1 is ENHRY and CDR2 SYGVKD. The CDR3 is 13 amino acids. The CDR3 DNA is TGTGCCATCAGTGAACAGGGGGCTGAAGAAGCTTTCTTT. Translated, it gives CAISEQGAEEAFF.

Ten or more counts support this clonotype. The chain combines TRBV12-3 or TRBV12-4 with TRBJ1-5; TRBD1 might be the D (5 bases). This CDR3 contains 15 residues. Trimming removed 5 bases from V and 1 base from J, with 12 bases in between. In nucleotides, the CDR3 is TGTGCCAGCAGTACGGGGGGTTGGAGCAATCAGCCCCAGCATTTT. Amino acids: CASSTGGWSNQPQHF.

This clonotype was found many times. This chain connects TRBV6-5 to TRBJ2-2; 9 positions agree with TRBD2. This CDR3 comprises 15 residues. With V trimmed by 2 bases and J by 4 bases, 2 bases remained unmatched. Germline assignment: CDR1 MNHEY and CDR2 SVGAGI. The CDR3 nucleotides are TGTGCCAGCAGTTACGGGACTAGCAGCACCGGGGAGCTGTTTTTT. It is translated as CASSYGTSSTGELFF.

This clonotype has ten or more counts. The chain is built from TRBV6-2 or TRBV6-3 and TRBJ2-1; TRBD2 aligns across 9 bases. The CDR3 consists of 16 residues. Germline CDR1 and CDR2: MNHEY and SVGEGT. V lost 4 bases and J lost 1; bases outside the gene matches: 5. The CDR3 sequence is CASSSLAGLSYNEQFF. CDR3 nucleotide sequence: TGTGCCAGCAGTTCACTAGCGGGCCTATCCTACAATGAGCAGTTCTTC.

This sequence joins TRBV18 and TRBJ2-5; 9 bases line up with TRBD2. The germline CDR1 and CDR2 sequences are KGHSH and LQKENI. This CDR3 spans 18 amino acids. Trimming took 2 bases from V and 5 from J; bases not matched to a gene: 15. CDR3 in DNA: TGTGCCAGCTCACCAGCGAAAGATAGCGGGAGAGATAAGGAGACCCAGTACTTC. Translated: CASSPAKDSGRDKETQYF.

This clonotype showed up just a few times. V and J are TRBV12-3 or TRBV12-4 and TRBJ1-6; 7 bases are a match to TRBD1. V gave up 1 base and J gave up 7 bases; unmatched junction bases: 4. The CDR3 contains 15 residues. The CDR3 here is CASSLDRGRNSPLHF. DNA of the CDR3: TGTGCCAGCAGTTTAGACAGGGGCAGGAATTCACCCCTCCACTTT.

This clonotype has a count of ten or more. The CDR3 bases are TGTGCCAGCAGCCCGGACAGGGGGATGGGTACCGGGGAGCTGTTTTTT. This gives the protein CASSPDRGMGTGELFF. The J gene is TRBJ2-2, the V gene TRBV13; the match to TRBD1 covers 10 bases. Germline values: CDR1 PRHDT, CDR2 FYEKMQ (reference sequence). The CDR3 spans 16 residues. V shed 5 bases, J shed 5 bases, and the junction held 8 bases outside the gene matches.

As concerns this clonotype: One base away lies a much larger clone, so this may be a sequencing read error. This chain uses TRBV5-1 with TRBJ2-2; 11 nucleotides agree with TRBD2. In germline, CDR1 is SGHRS, CDR2 YFSETQ. This CDR3 is 18 amino acids long. Written as DNA, the CDR3 is TGCACCAGCAGCTTGAGATCAGGAATAGCGGGAGGGCCCGGGGAGCTGTTTTTT. This translates into CTSSLRSGIAGGPGELFF.

The sample holds many counts of this clonotype. CDR3 DNA sequence: TGTGCCAGCAGCCCTATGGGGGACTCACCAACCTATGGCTACACCTTC. Translated: CASSPMGDSPTYGYTF. The chain employs TRBV3-1 and TRBJ1-2, with D perhaps TRBD1 (5 bases). In germline, CDR1 is LGHDT, CDR2 YNNKEL (reference sequence). Trimming pared 4 bases from V and 4 bases from J, leaving 19 bases between. This CDR3 spans 16 amino acids.